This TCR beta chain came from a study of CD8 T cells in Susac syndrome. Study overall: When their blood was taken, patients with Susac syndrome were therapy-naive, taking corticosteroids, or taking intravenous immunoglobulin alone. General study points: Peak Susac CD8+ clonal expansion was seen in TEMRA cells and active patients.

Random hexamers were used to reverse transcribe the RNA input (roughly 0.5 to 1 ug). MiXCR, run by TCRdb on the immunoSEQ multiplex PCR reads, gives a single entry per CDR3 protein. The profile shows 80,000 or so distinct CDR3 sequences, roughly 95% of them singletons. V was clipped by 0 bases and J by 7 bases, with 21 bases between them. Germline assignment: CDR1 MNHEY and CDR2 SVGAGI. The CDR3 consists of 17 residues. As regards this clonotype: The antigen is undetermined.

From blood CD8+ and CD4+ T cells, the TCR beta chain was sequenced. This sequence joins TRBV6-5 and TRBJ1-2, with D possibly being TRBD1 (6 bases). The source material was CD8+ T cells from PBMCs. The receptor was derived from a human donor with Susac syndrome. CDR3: CASSYSSGGYHLGGYTF. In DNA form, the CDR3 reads TGTGCCAGCAGTTACTCGTCTGGGGGCTATCACCTAGGTGGCTACACCTTC.